Detailed here is one T cell receptor beta chain. What it recognizes is unknown. Treatment of patients with chemo-refractory metastatic non-small-cell lung cancer consisted of focal radiation plus CTLA-4 blockade with ipilimumab. These data belong to a study of radiotherapy plus CTLA-4 blockade in lung cancer. Sequencing was performed with immunoSEQ multiplex PCR; in TCRdb, only in-frame clones are kept and a portion is missing. Of 50,000 or so clones listed, less than 85% are singletons. This CDR3 comprises 15 residues. Germline V CDR1 and CDR2: MNHEY, SMNVEV (reference sequence). V was trimmed by 6 bases and J by 2 bases, leaving 14 bases between them. Study results and limitations: Early shifts in blood T cell clones, with interferon-beta, reportedly predicted response best. Clones of tumor-derived TCRs expanded in blood after radiotherapy plus ipilimumab.

Sample: peripheral blood, taken from a patient treated with radiotherapy plus ipilimumab. The rearrangement joins TRBV27 to TRBJ1-5; D is unclear. The TCR sequence derives from a human donor with non-small cell lung cancer who had stable disease on radiotherapy plus ipilimumab. CDR3 sequence: CASSMDSPGNQPQHF. The CDR3 region has the DNA TGTGCCAGCAGCATGGACTCCCCGGGCAATCAGCCCCAGCATTTT.